This T cell receptor (beta chain) was captured in a study of T-cell memory formation after mild COVID-19. Study-level background: Largely, TCR clusters stayed within a single donor.

One entry per CDR3 protein results from TCRdb running MiXCR on the 5' RACE reads. This sample carries roughly 150,000 distinct CDR3 sequences, about 14% of them seen once, and the ten largest clones take 13% to 15%. This clonotype was seen repeatedly, ten times or more. Its antigen remains unknown. Study-wide results and caveats: Detection of some responders pre-infection suggested pre-existing cross-reactive memory T cells participated.

CDR3 length equals 14 residues. In germline, CDR1 is DFQATT, CDR2 SNEGSKA (reference sequence). V gave up 4 bases and J gave up 3 bases; unmatched junction bases: 8. The sequence derives from an adult woman who had mild COVID-19 (a few samples of this study predate the infection). Cell type and time point are not known. The gene calls are TRBV20-1 and TRBJ2-7, with TRBD1 matching over 8 bases. The sequenced sample consisted of PBMCs or a T cell subset sorted from them (not recorded which). CDR3 DNA: TGCAGTGCTAACGACAGGGGACGCCTCTACGAGCAGTACTTC. It codes for CSANDRGRLYEQYF.